The rows below give T cell receptor beta chains drawn from one sample of a study of blood T cell repertoires in COVID-19. Sequenced by immunoSEQ multiplex PCR; TCRdb stores in-frame clones only, minus some. The top ten clones hold 0.8% to 0.9% of a sample with about 430,000 clones, 80% to 90% of them seen once. The sample taken for sequencing was peripheral blood. Receptor source: a man between 18 and 35 years old with COVID-19, enrolled during active disease. The CDR3 runs from the conserved cysteine through the conserved F or W. Fields, in order: V gene, J gene, CDR3 protein.

TRBV9,TRBJ1-2,CASSNSFYGYTF
TRBV4-1,TRBJ2-7,CASSSTGGMDEQYF
TRBV5-5,TRBJ2-3,CASSPPGSTDTQYF
TRBV6-5,TRBJ2-2,CASSRQGNTGELFF
TRBV3-1/TRBV3-2,TRBJ2-7,CASSQERQGHEQYF
TRBV6-5,TRBJ1-2,CASRAGPGGDYGYTF
TRBV5-4,TRBJ2-3,CASSLASGGGISTDTQYF
TRBV7-9,TRBJ1-6,CASSLTRGSPLHF
TRBV7-8,TRBJ2-7,CASTRPGDRDRGEQYF
TRBV2,TRBJ2-1,CASSKTGSSYNEQFF
TRBV7-2,TRBJ2-3,CASSLIQRGGPSYF
TRBV15,TRBJ1-2,CATSTGTGNGYTF
TRBV6-6,TRBJ2-7,CASSSSWDRGKYEQYF
TRBV28,TRBJ2-5,CASSRTSGGPETQYF
TRBV11-2,TRBJ1-1,CASSLDHVSTEAFF
TRBV14,TRBJ2-2,CASSPQPGGELFF
TRBV3-1/TRBV3-2,TRBJ1-1,CASSRDRGNTEAFF
TRBV6-5,TRBJ2-5,CASSYVGGQETQYF
TRBV5-1,TRBJ1-1,CASRRIQGRSTEAFF
TRBV5-4,TRBJ2-2,CASSRFSTGELFF
TRBV10-2,TRBJ1-5,CASRDRGNQPQHF
TRBV4-2,TRBJ2-2,CASSQEISGGAGELFF
TRBV10-3,TRBJ2-7,CAISQSGRAYEQYF
TRBV5-1,TRBJ2-3,CASSVGLAGGRGADTQYF
TRBV14,TRBJ2-7,CASGSRQGSYEQYF
TRBV7-9,TRBJ2-1,CASSFQRGDNEQFF
TRBV18,TRBJ1-5,CASSPTGTPPKPQHF
TRBV7-9,TRBJ2-1,CASRQTGGGTYNEQFF
TRBV25-1,TRBJ2-5,CASSPTSGRAQETQYF
TRBV30,TRBJ2-7,CAWSHRHEQYF
TRBV19,TRBJ2-7,CASSIAPRGEQYF
TRBV4-2,TRBJ2-7,CASSQDNRKLYEQYF
TRBV6-7,TRBJ1-1,CASSCRLMSMNTEAFF
TRBV3-1/TRBV3-2,TRBJ2-5,CASSPVGVGQGFHF
TRBV19,TRBJ1-1,CASSMRSGYTEAFF
TRBV2,TRBJ1-3,CASSPRTGGNTIYF
TRBV9,TRBJ1-1,CASRDIFRDTEAFF
TRBV24-1,TRBJ2-1,CATSDPGKVTGRFF
TRBV30,TRBJ2-7,CAWSPLGRTSVHEQYF
TRBV9,TRBJ2-1,CASSAGTQQFF
TRBV18,TRBJ1-4,CASSPGQGEKLFF
TRBV7-6,TRBJ2-3,CASSAPGTDTQYF